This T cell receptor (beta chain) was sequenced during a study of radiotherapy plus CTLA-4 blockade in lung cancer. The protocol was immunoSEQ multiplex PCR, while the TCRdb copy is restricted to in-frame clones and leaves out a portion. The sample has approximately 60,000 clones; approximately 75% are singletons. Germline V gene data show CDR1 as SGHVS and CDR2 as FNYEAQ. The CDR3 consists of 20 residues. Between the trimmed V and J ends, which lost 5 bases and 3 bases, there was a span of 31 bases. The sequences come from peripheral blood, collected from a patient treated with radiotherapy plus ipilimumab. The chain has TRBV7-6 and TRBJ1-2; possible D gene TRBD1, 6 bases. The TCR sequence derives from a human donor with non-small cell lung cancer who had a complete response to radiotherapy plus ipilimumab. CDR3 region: CASSHRRDMIREPGHYGYTF. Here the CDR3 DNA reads TGTGCCAGCAGCCACAGACGGGACATGATACGCGAACCCGGCCACTATGGCTACACCTTC.